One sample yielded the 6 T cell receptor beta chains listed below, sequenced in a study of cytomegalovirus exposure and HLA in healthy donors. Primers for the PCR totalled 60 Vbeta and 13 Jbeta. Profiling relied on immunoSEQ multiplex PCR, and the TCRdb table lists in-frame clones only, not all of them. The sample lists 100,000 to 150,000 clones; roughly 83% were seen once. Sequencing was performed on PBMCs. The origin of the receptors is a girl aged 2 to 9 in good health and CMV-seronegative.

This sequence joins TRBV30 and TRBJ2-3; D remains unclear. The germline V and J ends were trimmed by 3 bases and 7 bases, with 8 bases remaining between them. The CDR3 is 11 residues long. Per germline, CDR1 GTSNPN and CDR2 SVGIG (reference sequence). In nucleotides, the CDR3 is TGTGCCTGGAGAAAGAGCTATACGCAGTATTTT. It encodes CAWRKSYTQYF. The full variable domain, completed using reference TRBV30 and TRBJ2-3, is SQTIHQWPATLVQPVGSPLSLECTVEGTSNPNLYWYRQAAGRGLQLLFYSVGIGQISSEVPQNLSASRPQDRQFILSSKKLLLSDSGFYLCAWRKSYTQYFGPGTRLTVL.

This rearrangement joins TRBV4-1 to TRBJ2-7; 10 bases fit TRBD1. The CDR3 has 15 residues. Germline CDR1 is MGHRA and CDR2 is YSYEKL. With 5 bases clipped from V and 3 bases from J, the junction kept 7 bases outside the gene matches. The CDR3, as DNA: TGCGCCAGCAGCGCGCCGGGACAGGGGAGCTACGAGCAGTACTTC. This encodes CASSAPGQGSYEQYF.

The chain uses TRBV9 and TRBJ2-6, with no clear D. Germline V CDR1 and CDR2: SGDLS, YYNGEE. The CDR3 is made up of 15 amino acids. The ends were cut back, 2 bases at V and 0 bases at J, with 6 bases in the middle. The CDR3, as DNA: TGTGCCAGCAGCGTCGGTTACTCTGGGGCCAACGTCCTGACTTTC. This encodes CASSVGYSGANVLTF.

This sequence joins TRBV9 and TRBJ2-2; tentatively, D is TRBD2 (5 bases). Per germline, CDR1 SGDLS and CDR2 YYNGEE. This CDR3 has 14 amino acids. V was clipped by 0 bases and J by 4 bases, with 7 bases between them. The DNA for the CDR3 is TGTGCCAGCAGCGTAGAAGGGAGCACCGGGGAGCTGTTTTTT. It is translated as CASSVEGSTGELFF.

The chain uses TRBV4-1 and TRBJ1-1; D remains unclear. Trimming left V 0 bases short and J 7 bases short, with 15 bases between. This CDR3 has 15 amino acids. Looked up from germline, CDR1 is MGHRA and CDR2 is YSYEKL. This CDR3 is CASSQDSVGWNEAFF. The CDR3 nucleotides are TGCGCCAGCAGCCAAGATTCGGTCGGGTGGAATGAAGCTTTCTTT.

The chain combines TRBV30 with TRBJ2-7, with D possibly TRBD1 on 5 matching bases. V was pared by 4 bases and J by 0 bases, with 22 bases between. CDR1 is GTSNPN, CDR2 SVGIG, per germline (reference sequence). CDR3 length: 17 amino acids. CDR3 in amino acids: CAWTRRRDSPRSYEQYF. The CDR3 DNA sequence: TGTGCCTGGACTCGCCGGAGAGACAGTCCTCGCTCCTACGAGCAGTACTTC.